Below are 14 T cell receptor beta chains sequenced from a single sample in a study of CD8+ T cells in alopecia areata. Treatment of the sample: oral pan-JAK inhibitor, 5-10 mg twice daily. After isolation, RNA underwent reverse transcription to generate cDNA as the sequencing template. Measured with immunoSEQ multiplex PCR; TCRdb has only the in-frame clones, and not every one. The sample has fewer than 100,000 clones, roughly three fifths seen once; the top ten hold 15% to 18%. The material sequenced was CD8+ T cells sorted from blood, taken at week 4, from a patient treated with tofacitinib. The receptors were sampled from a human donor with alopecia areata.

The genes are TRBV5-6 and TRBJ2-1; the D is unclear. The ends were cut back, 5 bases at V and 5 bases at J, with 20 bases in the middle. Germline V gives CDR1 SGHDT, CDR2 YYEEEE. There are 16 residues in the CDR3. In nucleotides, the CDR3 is TGTGCCAGCAGTCACGGACGAGTGCCAGCGAACAATGAGCAGTTCTTC. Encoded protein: CASSHGRVPANNEQFF.

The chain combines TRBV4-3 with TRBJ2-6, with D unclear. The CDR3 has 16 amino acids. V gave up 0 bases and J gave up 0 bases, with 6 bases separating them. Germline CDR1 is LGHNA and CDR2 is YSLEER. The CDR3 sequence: CASSQESGSGANVLTF. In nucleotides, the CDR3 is TGCGCCAGCAGCCAAGAATCAGGCTCTGGGGCCAACGTCCTGACTTTC.

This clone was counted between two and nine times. CDR3 sequence (DNA): TGTGCCAGCAGACTAAGCGGGGGGATCTACAACGAGCAGTACTTC. Translation: CASRLSGGIYNEQYF. The J gene is TRBJ2-7, the V gene TRBV11-2; 9 nucleotides agree with TRBD2. The CDR3 contains 15 residues. CDR1 and CDR2 from the germline V gene are SGHAT and FQNNGV. Losses at the gene ends were 6 bases for V and 5 bases for J; bases not matched to a gene: 11.

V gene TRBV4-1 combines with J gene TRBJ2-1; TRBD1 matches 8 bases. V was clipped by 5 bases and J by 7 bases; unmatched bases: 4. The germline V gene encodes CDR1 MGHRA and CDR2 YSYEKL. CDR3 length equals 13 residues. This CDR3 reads CASSIWTGNEQFF. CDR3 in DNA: TGCGCCAGCAGCATCTGGACAGGGAATGAGCAGTTCTTC.

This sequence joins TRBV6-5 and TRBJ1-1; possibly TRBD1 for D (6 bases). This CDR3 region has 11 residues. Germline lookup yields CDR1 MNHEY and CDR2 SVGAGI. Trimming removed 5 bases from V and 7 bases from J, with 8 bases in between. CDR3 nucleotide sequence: TGTGCCAGCAGTGTACAGGGTGAAGCTTTCTTT. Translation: CASSVQGEAFF.

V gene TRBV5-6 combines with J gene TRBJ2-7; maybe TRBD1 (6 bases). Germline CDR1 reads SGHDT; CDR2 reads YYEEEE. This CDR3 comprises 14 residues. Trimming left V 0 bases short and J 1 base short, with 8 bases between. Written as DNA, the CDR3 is TGTGCCAGCAGCTTGGGGGGGCAGTCCTACGAGCAGTACTTC. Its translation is CASSLGGQSYEQYF. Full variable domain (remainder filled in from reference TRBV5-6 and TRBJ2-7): DAGVTQSPTHLIKTRGQQVTLRCSPKSGHDTVSWYQQALGQGPQFIFQYYEEEERQRGNFPDRFSGHQFPNYSSELNVNALLLGDSALYLCASSLGGQSYEQYFGPGTRLTVT.

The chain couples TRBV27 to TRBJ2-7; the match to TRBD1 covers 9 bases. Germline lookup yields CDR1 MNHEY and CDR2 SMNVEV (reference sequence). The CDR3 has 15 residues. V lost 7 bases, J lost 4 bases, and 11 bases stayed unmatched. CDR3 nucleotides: TGTGCCAGCACCGTTCTGGGACAGGGAAATTACGAGCAGTACTTC. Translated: CASTVLGQGNYEQYF.

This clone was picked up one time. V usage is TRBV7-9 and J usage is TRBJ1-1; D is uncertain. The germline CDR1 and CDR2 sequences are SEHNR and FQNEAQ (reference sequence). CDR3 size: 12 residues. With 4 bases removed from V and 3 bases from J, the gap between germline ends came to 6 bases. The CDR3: CASSYDHTEAFF. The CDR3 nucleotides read TGTGCCAGCAGCTACGACCACACTGAAGCTTTCTTT.

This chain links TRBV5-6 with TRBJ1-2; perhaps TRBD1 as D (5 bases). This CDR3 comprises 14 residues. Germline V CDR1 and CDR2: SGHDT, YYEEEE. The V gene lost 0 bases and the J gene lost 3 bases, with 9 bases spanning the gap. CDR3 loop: CASSLGTPHYGYTF. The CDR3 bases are TGTGCCAGCAGCTTGGGGACACCTCACTATGGCTACACCTTC.

The CDR3 here is CASSATYEQYF. The CDR3 DNA reads TGTGCCAGCAGCGCAACCTACGAGCAGTACTTC. The rearrangement links TRBV7-9 to TRBJ2-7; D is undetermined. Germline values: CDR1 SEHNR, CDR2 FQNEAQ (reference sequence). V was pared by 5 bases and J by 2 bases, with 4 bases between. The CDR3 is made up of 11 amino acids.

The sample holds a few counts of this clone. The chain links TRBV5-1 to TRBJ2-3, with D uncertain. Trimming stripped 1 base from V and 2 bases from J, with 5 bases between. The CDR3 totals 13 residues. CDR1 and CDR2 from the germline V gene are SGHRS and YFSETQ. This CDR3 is CASSLNPTDTQYF. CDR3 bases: TGCGCCAGCAGCTTGAATCCCACAGATACGCAGTATTTT.

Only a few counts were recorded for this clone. The CDR3 loop is CASSLGLAGGLRNEQFF. Here the CDR3 DNA reads TGTGCCAGCAGTTTGGGACTAGCGGGGGGCCTTAGAAATGAGCAGTTCTTC. The chain recombines TRBV27 with TRBJ2-1, with 15 bases fitting TRBD2. The germline CDR1 and CDR2 sequences are MNHEY and SMNVEV (reference sequence). Unmatched junction bases numbered 7, after V lost 3 bases and J lost 7 bases. This CDR3 has 17 amino acids.

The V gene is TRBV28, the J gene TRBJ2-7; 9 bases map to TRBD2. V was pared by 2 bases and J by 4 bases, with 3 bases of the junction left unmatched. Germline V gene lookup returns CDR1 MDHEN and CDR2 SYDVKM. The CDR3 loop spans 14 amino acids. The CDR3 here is CASSLAGGPYEQYF. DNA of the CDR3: TGTGCCAGCAGTTTAGCGGGAGGGCCGTACGAGCAGTACTTC.

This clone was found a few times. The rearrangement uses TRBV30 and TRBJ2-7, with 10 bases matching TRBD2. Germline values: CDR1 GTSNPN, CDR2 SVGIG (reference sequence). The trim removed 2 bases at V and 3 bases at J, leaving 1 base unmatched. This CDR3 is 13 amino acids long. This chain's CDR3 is CAWSIAGGYEQYF. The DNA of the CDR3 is TGTGCCTGGAGTATAGCGGGAGGCTACGAGCAGTACTTC.